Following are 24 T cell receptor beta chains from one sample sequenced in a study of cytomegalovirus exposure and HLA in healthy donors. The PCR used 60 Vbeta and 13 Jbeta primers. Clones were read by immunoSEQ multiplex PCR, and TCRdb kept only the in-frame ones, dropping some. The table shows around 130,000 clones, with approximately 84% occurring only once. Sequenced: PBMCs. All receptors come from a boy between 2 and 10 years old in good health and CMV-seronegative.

CDR3 nucleotide sequence: TGTGCCAGTCGGGCCGAGGGCCATGGCTACACCTTC. Its protein product is CASRAEGHGYTF. The chain uses TRBV27 and TRBJ1-2; no definite D call. Per the germline V gene, CDR1 is MNHEY and CDR2 is SMNVEV (reference sequence). V was pared by 9 bases and J by 6 bases, with 14 bases between. The CDR3 loop spans 12 amino acids.

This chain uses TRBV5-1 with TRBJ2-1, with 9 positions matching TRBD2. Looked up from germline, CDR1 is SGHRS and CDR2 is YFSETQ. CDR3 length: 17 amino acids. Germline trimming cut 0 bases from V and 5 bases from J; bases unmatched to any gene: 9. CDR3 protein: CASSLASGGRADNEQFF. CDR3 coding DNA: TGCGCCAGCAGCTTGGCCTCCGGCGGGAGGGCGGACAATGAGCAGTTCTTC.

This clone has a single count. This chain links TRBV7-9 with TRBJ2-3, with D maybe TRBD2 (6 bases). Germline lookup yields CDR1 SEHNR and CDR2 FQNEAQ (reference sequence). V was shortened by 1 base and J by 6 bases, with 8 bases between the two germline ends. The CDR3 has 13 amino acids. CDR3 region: CASSLGGEDTQYF. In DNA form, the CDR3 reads TGTGCCAGCAGCTTAGGGGGGGAGGATACGCAGTATTTT.

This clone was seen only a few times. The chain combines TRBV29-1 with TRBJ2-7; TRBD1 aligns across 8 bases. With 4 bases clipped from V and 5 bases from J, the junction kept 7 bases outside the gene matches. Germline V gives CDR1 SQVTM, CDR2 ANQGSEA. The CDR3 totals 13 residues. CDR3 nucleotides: TGCAGCGTTGGCGGCAGGGGGCGCGACGAGCAGTACTTC. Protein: CSVGGRGRDEQYF.

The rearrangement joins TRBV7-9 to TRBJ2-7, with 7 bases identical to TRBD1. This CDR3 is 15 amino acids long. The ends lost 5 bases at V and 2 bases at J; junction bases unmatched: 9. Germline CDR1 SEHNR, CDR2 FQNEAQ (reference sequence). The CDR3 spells CASSHRTGPTYEQYV. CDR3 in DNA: TGTGCCAGCAGCCATCGGACAGGTCCTACCTACGAGCAGTACGTC.

CDR3 coding DNA: TGCGCCAGCAGCTTGGAACCTCGTCTACTAGCGGGCCACAATGAGCAGTTCTTC. It encodes CASSLEPRLLAGHNEQFF. The chain links TRBV5-1 to TRBJ2-1, with 9 bases that match TRBD2. Germline CDR1 SGHRS, CDR2 YFSETQ. CDR3 size: 18 residues. V was clipped by 0 bases and J by 5 bases; unmatched bases: 12. Complete variable domain (other parts from reference TRBV5-1 and TRBJ2-1): KAGVTQTPRYLIKTRGQQVTLSCSPISGHRSVSWYQQTPGQGLQFLFEYFSETQRNKGNFPGRFSGRQFSNSRSEMNVSTLELGDSALYLCASSLEPRLLAGHNEQFFGPGTRLTVL.

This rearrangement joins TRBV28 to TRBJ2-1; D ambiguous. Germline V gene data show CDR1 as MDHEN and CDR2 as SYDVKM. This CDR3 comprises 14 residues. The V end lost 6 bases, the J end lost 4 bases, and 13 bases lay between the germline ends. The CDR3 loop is CASRRSRVYNEQFF. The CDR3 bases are TGTGCCAGCAGGCGAAGTCGGGTATACAATGAGCAGTTCTTC.

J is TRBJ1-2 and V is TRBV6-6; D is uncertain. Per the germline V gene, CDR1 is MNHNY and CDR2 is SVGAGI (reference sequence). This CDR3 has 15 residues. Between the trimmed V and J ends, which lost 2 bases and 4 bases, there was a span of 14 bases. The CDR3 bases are TGTGCCAGCAGTTACGAGAGCAGGATTCCCTATGGCTACACCTTC. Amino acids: CASSYESRIPYGYTF.

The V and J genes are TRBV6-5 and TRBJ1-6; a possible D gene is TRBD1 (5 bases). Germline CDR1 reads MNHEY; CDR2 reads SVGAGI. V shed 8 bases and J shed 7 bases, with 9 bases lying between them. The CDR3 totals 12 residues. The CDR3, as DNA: TGTGCCAGCTCAGGGCCCAATTCACCCCTCCACTTT. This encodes CASSGPNSPLHF.

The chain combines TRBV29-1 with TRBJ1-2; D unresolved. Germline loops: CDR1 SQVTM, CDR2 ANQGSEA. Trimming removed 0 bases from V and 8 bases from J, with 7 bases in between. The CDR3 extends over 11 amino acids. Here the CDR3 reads CSVEEEGGYTF. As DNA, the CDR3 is TGCAGCGTTGAAGAAGAGGGCGGCTACACCTTC.

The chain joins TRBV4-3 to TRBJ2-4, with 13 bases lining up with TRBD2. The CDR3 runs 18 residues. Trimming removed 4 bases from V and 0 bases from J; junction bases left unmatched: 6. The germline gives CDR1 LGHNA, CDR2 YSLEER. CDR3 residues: CASSPRTSGGLAKNIQYF. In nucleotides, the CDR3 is TGCGCCAGCAGCCCCCGGACTAGCGGGGGCCTAGCCAAAAACATTCAGTACTTC.

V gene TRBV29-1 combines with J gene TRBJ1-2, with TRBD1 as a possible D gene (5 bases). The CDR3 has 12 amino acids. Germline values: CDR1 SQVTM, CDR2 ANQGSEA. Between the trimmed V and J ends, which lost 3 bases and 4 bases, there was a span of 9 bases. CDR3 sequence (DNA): TGCAGCGTTGAGGGGCTCTCCTATGGCTACACCTTC. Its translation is CSVEGLSYGYTF.

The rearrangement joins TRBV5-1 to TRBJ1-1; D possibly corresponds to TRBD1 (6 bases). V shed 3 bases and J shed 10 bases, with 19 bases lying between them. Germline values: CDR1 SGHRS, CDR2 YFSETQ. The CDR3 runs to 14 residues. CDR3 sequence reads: CASSSQIQGPGAFF. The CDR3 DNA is TGCGCCAGCAGCTCCCAGATACAGGGTCCGGGAGCTTTCTTT.

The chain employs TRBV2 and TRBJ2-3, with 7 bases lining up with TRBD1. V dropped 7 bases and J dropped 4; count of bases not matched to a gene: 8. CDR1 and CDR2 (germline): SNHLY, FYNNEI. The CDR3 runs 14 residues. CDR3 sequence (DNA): TGTGCCAGCATGATAGGAAGGGGGCCAGATACGCAGTATTTT. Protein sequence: CASMIGRGPDTQYF.

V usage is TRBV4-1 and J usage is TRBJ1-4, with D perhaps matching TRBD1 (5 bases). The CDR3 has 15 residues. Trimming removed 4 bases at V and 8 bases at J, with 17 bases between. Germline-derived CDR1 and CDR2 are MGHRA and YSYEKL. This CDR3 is CASSRLQGLREKLFF. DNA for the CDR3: TGCGCCAGCAGCCGCCTTCAGGGTTTACGGGAAAAACTGTTTTTT.

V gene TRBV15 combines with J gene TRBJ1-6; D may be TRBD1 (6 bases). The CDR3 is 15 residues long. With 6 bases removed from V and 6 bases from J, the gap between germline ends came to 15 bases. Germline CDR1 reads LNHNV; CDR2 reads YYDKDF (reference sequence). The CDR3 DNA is TGTGCCACCAGTTATCGGACAGTTAGTAATTCACCCCTCCACTTT. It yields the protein CATSYRTVSNSPLHF.

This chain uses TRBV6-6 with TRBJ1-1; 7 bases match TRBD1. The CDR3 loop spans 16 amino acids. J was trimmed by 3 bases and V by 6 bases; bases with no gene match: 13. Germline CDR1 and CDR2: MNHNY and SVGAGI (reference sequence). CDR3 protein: CASRPDRVKSDTEAFF. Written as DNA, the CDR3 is TGTGCCAGCAGACCCGACAGGGTAAAGTCGGACACTGAAGCTTTCTTT.

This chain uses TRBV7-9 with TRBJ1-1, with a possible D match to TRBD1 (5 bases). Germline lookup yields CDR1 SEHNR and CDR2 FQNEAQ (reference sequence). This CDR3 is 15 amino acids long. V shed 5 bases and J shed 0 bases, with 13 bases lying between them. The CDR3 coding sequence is TGTGCCAGCAGCGCCCACAGGAACATGAACACTGAAGCTTTCTTT. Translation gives CASSAHRNMNTEAFF.

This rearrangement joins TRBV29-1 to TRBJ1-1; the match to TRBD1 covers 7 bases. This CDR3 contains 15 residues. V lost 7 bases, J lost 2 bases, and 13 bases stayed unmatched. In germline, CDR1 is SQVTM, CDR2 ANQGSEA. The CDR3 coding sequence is TGCAGCGGCCAGGATTCAGGGGGGAGAAACACTGAAGCTTTCTTT. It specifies CSGQDSGGRNTEAFF.

CDR3 region: CASSYSRQGGYGYTF. The CDR3 bases are TGTGCCAGCAGTTACTCCAGACAGGGGGGCTATGGCTACACCTTC. The chain is built from TRBV6-5 and TRBJ1-2; TRBD1 matches at 9 bases. This CDR3 is 15 amino acids long. After removal of 0 bases from V and 4 bases from J, the junction contained 3 bases not matched to a gene. The V gene's germline CDR1 is MNHEY and CDR2 SVGAGI.

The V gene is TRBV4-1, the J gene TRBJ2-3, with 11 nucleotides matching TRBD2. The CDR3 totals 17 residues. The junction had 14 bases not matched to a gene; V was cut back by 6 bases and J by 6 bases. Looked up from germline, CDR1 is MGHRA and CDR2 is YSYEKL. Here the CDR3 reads CASRARGSGRAKDTQYF. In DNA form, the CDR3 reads TGCGCCAGCAGGGCCCGGGGTAGCGGGAGGGCCAAGGATACGCAGTATTTT.

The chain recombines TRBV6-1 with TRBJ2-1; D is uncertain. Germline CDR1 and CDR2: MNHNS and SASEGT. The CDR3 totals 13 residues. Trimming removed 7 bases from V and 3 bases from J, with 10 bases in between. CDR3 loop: CASTQDFYNEQFF. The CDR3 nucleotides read TGTGCCAGCACTCAAGACTTCTACAATGAGCAGTTCTTC.

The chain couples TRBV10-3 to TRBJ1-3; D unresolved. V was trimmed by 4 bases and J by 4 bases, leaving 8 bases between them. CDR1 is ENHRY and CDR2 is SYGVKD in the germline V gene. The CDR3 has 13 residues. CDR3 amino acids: CAISGAAGNTIYF. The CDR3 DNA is TGTGCCATCAGTGGGGCAGCAGGAAACACCATATATTTT.

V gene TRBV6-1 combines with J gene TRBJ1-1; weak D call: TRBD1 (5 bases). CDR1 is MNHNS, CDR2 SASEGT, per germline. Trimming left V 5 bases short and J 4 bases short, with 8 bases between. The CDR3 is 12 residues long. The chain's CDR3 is CASSSGPTEAFF. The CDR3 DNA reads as TGTGCCAGCAGTTCAGGGCCCACTGAAGCTTTCTTT.